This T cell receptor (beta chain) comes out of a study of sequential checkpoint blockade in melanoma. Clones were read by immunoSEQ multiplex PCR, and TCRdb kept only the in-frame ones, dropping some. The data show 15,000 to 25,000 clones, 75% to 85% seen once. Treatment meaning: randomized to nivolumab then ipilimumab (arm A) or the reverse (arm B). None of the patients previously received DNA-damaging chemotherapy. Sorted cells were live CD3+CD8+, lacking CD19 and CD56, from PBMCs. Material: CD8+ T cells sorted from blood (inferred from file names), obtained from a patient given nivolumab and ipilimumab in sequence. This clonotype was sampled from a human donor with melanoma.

CDR3 sequence: CASSLYLGGNEQYF. DNA for the CDR3: TGTGCCAGCAGCTTATATTTAGGGGGAAACGAGCAGTACTTC. J is TRBJ2-7 and V is TRBV13; tentative D call: TRBD1 (6 bases). CDR3 size: 14 residues. Trimming took off 2 bases at V and 5 bases at J, with 13 bases between the two ends. Looked up from germline, CDR1 is PRHDT and CDR2 is FYEKMQ (reference sequence).